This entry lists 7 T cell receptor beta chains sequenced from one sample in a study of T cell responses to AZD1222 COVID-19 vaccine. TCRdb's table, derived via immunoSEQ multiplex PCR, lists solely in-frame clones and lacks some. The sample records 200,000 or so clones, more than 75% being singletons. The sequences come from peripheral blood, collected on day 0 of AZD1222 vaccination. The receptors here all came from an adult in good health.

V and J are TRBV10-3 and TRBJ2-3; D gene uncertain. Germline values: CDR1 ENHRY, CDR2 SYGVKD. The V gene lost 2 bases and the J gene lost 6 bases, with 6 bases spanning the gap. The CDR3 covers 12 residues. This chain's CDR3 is CAISETRDTQYF. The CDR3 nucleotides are TGTGCCATCAGTGAGACCCGGGATACGCAGTATTTT.

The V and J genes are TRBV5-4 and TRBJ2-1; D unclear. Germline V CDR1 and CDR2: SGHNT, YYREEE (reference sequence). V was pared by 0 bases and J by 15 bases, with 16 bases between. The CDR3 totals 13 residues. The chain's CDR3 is CASSLARDDHRFF. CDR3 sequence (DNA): TGTGCCAGCAGCTTGGCCCGAGACGATCATCGGTTCTTC.

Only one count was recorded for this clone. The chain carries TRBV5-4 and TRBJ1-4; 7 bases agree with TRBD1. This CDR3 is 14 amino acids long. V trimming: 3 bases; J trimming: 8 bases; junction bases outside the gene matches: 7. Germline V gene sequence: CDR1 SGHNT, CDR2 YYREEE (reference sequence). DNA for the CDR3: TGTGCCAGCAGCTCCGGGACAGCTGGAGAAAAACTGTTTTTT. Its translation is CASSSGTAGEKLFF. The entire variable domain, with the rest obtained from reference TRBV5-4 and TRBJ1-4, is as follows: ETGVTQSPTHLIKTRGQQVTLRCSSQSGHNTVSWYQQALGQGPQFIFQYYREEENGRGNFPPRFSGLQFPNYSSELNVNALELDDSALYLCASSSGTAGEKLFFGSGTQLSVL.

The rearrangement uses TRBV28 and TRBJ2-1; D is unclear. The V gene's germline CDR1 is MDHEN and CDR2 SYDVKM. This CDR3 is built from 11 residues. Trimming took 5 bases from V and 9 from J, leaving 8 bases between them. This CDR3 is CASSDAFEQFF. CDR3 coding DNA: TGTGCCAGCAGTGACGCCTTTGAGCAGTTCTTC.

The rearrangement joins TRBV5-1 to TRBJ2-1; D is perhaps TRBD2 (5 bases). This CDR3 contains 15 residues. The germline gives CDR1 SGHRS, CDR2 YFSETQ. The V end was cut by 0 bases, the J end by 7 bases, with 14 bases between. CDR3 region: CASSLERLSRNEQFF. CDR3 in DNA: TGCGCCAGCAGCTTGGAGCGGCTAAGTAGGAATGAGCAGTTCTTC.

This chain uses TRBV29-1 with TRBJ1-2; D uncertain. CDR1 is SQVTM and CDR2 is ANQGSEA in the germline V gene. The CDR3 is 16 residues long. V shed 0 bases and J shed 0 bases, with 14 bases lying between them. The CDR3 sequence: CSVEDLRSLTNYGYTF. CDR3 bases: TGCAGCGTTGAAGATCTAAGGTCCCTAACTAACTATGGCTACACCTTC.

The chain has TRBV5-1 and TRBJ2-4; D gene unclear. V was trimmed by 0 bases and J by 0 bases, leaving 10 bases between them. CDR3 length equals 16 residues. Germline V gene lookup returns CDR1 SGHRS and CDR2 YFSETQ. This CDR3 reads CASSLDGFLAKNIQYF. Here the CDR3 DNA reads TGCGCCAGCAGCTTGGACGGGTTTTTAGCCAAAAACATTCAGTACTTC.